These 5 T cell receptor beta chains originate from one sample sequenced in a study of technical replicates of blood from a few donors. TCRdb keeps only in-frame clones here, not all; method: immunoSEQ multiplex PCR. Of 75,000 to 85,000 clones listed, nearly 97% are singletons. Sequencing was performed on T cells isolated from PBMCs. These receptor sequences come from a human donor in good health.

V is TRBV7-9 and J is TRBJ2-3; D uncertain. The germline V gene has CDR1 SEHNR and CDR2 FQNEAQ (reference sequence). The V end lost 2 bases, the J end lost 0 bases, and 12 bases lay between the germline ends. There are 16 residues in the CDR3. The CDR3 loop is CASSLTRGTSTDTQYF. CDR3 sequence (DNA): TGTGCCAGCAGCTTAACTCGAGGTACTAGCACAGATACGCAGTATTTT.

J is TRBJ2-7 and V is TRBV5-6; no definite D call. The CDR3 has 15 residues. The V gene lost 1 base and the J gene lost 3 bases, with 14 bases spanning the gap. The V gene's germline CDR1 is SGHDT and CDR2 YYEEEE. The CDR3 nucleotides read TGTGCCAGCAGCTTGTTCCAACTGGTAGTCTACGAGCAGTACTTC. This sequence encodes CASSLFQLVVYEQYF.

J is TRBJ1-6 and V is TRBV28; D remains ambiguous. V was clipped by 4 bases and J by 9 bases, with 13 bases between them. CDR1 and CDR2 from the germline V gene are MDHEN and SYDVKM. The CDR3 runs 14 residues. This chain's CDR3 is CASSSRIRGSPLHF. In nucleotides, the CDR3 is TGTGCCAGCAGTTCCCGGATACGGGGTTCACCCCTCCACTTT.

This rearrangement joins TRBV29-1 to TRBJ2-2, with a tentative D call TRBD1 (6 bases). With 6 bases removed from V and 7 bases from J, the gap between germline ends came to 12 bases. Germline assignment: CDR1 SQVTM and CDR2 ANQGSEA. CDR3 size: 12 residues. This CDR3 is CSVPTGHGELFF. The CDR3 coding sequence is TGCAGCGTACCCACAGGGCACGGGGAGCTGTTTTTT.

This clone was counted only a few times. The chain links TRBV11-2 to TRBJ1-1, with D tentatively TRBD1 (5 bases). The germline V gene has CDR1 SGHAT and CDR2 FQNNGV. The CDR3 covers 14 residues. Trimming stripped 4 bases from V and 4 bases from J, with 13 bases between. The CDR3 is CASSSPFRGTEAFF. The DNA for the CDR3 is TGTGCCAGCAGCTCCCCGTTTAGGGGCACTGAAGCTTTCTTT. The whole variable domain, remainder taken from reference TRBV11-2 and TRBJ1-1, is EAGVAQSPRYKIIEKRQSVAFWCNPISGHATLYWYQQILGQGPKLLIQFQNNGVVDDSQLPKDRFSAERLKGVDSTLKIQPAKLEDSAVYLCASSSPFRGTEAFFGQGTRLTVV.